These T cell receptor beta chains were read from a single sample in a study of blood T cell repertoires in COVID-19. The repertoire was sequenced with immunoSEQ multiplex PCR; TCRdb's copy has only in-frame clones and lacks some. Here the sample spans some 270,000 clones, approximately 85% being singletons. Sequenced material: PBMCs or T cells enriched from blood (not recorded which). All receptors derive from a woman aged 45-59 years with acute COVID-19. Each CDR3 is given with its conserved first and last residue. D genes are given only for firm matches. Not every row has a clone size; where given, it reads once, few, many or a size class.

d_call	v_call	clone_size	j_call	cdr3_aa	cdr3_nt
.	TRBV2	.	TRBJ1-2	CASSELGIGQRYGYTF	TGTGCCAGCAGTGAATTAGGGATAGGACAGAGATATGGCTACACCTTC
.	TRBV6-5	.	TRBJ1-1	CASEANRNTEAFF	TGTGCCAGCGAGGCAAATCGAAACACTGAAGCTTTCTTT
.	TRBV11-2	.	TRBJ2-7	CASSLSRRVQYF	TGTGCCAGCAGCTTAAGCAGGCGAGTGCAGTACTTC
TRBD1	TRBV15	.	TRBJ1-2	CATSTPQGVYGYTF	TGTGCCACCAGCACCCCCCAGGGGGTGTATGGCTACACCTTC
.	TRBV12-3/TRBV12-4	.	TRBJ2-1	CASSRRAEQFF	TGTGCCAGCAGCCGCCGCGCTGAGCAGTTCTTC
TRBD1	TRBV18	.	TRBJ2-5	CASSPGQEETQYF	TGTGCCAGCTCACCAGGACAGGAAGAGACCCAGTACTTC
TRBD1	TRBV5-1	.	TRBJ1-5	CASSPGQGSNQPQHF	TGCGCCAGCAGCCCAGGACAGGGGAGCAATCAGCCCCAGCATTTT
.	TRBV6-5	.	TRBJ1-4	CASSYSGGAIEKLFF	TGTGCCAGCAGTTACTCGGGCGGGGCTATTGAAAAACTGTTTTTT
TRBD2	TRBV5-1	.	TRBJ2-3	CASSPGLAGRRTDTQYF	TGCGCCAGCAGCCCAGGACTAGCGGGGAGGAGGACAGATACGCAGTATTTT
.	TRBV18	.	TRBJ1-4	CASSPGTYETNEKLFF	TGTGCCAGCTCACCAGGGACATACGAAACTAATGAAAAACTGTTTTTT
.	TRBV7-2	.	TRBJ1-1	CASSLGHSNTEAFF	TGTGCCAGCAGCTTAGGACACTCGAACACTGAAGCTTTCTTT
TRBD1	TRBV7-2	.	TRBJ2-7	CASSLEGARYEQYF	TGTGCCAGCAGCTTAGAGGGGGCAAGGTACGAGCAGTACTTC
TRBD1	TRBV11-2	few	TRBJ2-1	CASSSRQGQFSYNEQFF	TGTGCCAGCAGCTCGAGACAGGGGCAATTCTCCTACAATGAGCAGTTCTTC
.	TRBV29-1	.	TRBJ1-5	CSVSYRTGPLEPQHF	TGCAGCGTGAGTTACCGTACAGGGCCCTTAGAGCCCCAGCATTTT
.	TRBV6-5	.	TRBJ1-1	CASRTRGVNTEAFF	TGTGCCAGCAGAACGCGGGGGGTGAACACTGAAGCTTTCTTT
.	TRBV27	.	TRBJ2-1	CASSLTSTYNEQFF	TGTGCCAGCAGTTTGACAAGTACCTACAATGAGCAGTTCTTC
TRBD1	TRBV4-1	many	TRBJ1-1	CASSQAPTGVDRTEAFF	TGCGCCAGCAGCCAAGCTCCCACAGGGGTAGATCGCACTGAAGCTTTCTTT
TRBD1	TRBV24-1	.	TRBJ1-2	CATSETTGGVHGYTF	TGTGCCACCAGTGAGACGACAGGGGGCGTTCATGGCTACACCTTC
TRBD1	TRBV14	once	TRBJ2-1	CASSQDYGTVNNEQFF	TGTGCCAGCAGCCAAGATTACGGGACAGTCAACAATGAGCAGTTCTTC
TRBD1	TRBV2	.	TRBJ1-2	CASSTGQGNYGYTF	TGTGCCAGCAGTACGGGACAGGGGAACTATGGCTACACCTTC
.	TRBV3-1/TRBV3-2	.	TRBJ2-1	CASSLGAVSSYNEQFF	TGTGCCAGCAGCCTCGGAGCCGTTAGCTCCTACAATGAGCAGTTCTTC
.	TRBV19	few	TRBJ2-7	CASSIDTVREQYF	TGTGCCAGTAGTATAGATACCGTCCGGGAGCAGTACTTC
.	TRBV18	.	TRBJ2-5	CASSPTRGGGRETQYF	TGTGCCAGCTCACCGACGCGAGGCGGGGGCAGAGAGACCCAGTACTTC
.	TRBV18	.	TRBJ2-5	CASSSGTDYQETQYF	TGTGCCAGCTCTTCCGGGACGGACTATCAAGAGACCCAGTACTTC
TRBD1	TRBV27	.	TRBJ1-4	CASSDRGVNEKLFF	TGTGCCAGCAGTGACAGGGGAGTGAATGAAAAACTGTTTTTT
.	TRBV30	.	TRBJ1-1	CAWSRHPNTEAFF	TGTGCCTGGAGTCGACATCCAAACACTGAAGCTTTCTTT
.	TRBV4-2	.	TRBJ1-2	CASSQEGGYTF	TGTGCCAGCAGCCAAGAGGGCGGCTACACCTTC
.	TRBV10-2	.	TRBJ1-1	CASSGRILAPEAFF	TGCGCCAGCAGTGGCCGAATCTTGGCCCCTGAAGCTTTCTTT
TRBD1	TRBV27	.	TRBJ1-1	CASSAGQEGTEAFF	TGTGCCAGCAGTGCGGGACAGGAGGGCACTGAAGCTTTCTTT
.	TRBV6-5	once	TRBJ1-5	CASSYTGLSNQPQHF	TGTGCCAGCAGTTACACAGGGCTTAGCAATCAGCCCCAGCATTTT
TRBD1	TRBV5-1	.	TRBJ2-7	CASSLGDSSYEQYF	TGCGCCAGCAGCTTGGGGGACAGCTCCTACGAGCAGTACTTC
.	TRBV5-1	.	TRBJ1-1	CASAGNAGTEAFF	TGCGCCAGCGCTGGTAACGCAGGCACTGAAGCTTTCTTT
TRBD1	TRBV19	.	TRBJ1-6	CASSDRASGNSPLHF	TGTGCCAGTAGCGACAGGGCTTCGGGGAATTCACCCCTCCACTTT
TRBD1	TRBV10-3	few	TRBJ2-1	CAISDQGEFNEQFF	TGTGCCATCAGTGACCAGGGGGAGTTCAATGAGCAGTTCTTC
.	TRBV7-9	few	TRBJ2-2	CASSLRQTNTGELFF	TGTGCCAGCAGCTTGAGACAGACGAACACCGGGGAGCTGTTTTTT
TRBD1	TRBV20-1	.	TRBJ1-1	CSASGPGQGLNTEAFF	TGCAGTGCTAGTGGGCCGGGACAGGGGTTGAACACTGAAGCTTTCTTT
TRBD1	TRBV30	.	TRBJ1-5	CAWGGTAPKYSNQPQHF	TGTGCCTGGGGTGGGACAGCTCCCAAATATAGCAATCAGCCCCAGCATTTT
TRBD1	TRBV11-2	once	TRBJ2-7	CASSIGTGGIKSYEQYF	TGTGCCAGCAGCATAGGGACAGGGGGAATTAAGTCCTACGAGCAGTACTTC
TRBD1	TRBV9	.	TRBJ1-4	CASSRGTATNEKLFF	TGTGCCAGCAGCCGGGGGACAGCAACTAATGAAAAACTGTTTTTT
TRBD2	TRBV6-4	.	TRBJ2-1	CASSEGLAGGPNNEQFF	TGTGCCAGCAGCGAGGGACTAGCGGGGGGGCCGAACAATGAGCAGTTCTTC
.	TRBV7-2	.	TRBJ2-5	CASSLRQGLETQYF	TGTGCCAGCAGCTTACGGCAGGGGCTTGAGACCCAGTACTTC
TRBD2	TRBV9	.	TRBJ2-1	CASSVASSTSGNNEQFF	TGTGCCAGCAGCGTAGCTAGTTCGACTAGCGGGAACAATGAGCAGTTCTTC
.	TRBV4-2	.	TRBJ2-2	CASSVRQTGNTGELFF	TGTGCCAGCAGCGTAAGACAGACAGGAAACACCGGGGAGCTGTTTTTT
.	TRBV10-2	.	TRBJ2-7	CASTTGYEQYF	TGCGCCAGCACCACGGGCTACGAGCAGTACTTC